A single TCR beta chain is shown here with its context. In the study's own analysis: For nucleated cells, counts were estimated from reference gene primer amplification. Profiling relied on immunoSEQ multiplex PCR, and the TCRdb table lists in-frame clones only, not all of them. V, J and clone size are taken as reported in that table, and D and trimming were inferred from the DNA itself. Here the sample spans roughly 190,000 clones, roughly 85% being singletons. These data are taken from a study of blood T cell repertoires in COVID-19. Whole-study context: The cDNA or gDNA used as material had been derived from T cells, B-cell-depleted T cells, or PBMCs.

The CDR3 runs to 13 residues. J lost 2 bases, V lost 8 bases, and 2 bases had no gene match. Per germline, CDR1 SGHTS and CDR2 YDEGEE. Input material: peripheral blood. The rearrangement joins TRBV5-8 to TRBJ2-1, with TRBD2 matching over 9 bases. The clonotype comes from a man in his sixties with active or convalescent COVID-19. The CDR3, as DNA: TGTGCCAGTAGCGGGGGCGCCTACAATGAGCAGTTCTTC. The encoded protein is CASSGGAYNEQFF.